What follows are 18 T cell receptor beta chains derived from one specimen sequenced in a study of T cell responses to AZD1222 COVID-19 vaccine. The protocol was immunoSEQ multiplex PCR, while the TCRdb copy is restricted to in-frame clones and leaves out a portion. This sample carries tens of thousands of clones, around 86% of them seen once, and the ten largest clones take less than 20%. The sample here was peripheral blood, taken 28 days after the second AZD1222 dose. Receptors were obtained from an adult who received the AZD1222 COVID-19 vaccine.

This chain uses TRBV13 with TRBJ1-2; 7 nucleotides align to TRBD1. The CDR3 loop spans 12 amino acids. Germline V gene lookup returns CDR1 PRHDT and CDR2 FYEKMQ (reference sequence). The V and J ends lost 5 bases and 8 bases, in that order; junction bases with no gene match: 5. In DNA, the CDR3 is TGTGCCAGCAGCCCGACGGGACAGGGCTACACCTTC. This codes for CASSPTGQGYTF.

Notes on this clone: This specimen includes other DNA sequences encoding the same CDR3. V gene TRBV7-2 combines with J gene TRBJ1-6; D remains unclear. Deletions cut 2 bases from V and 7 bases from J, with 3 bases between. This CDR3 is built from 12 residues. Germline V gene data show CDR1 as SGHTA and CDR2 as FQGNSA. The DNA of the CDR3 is TGTGCCAGCAGCTTAACCAATTCACCCCTCCACTTT. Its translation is CASSLTNSPLHF.

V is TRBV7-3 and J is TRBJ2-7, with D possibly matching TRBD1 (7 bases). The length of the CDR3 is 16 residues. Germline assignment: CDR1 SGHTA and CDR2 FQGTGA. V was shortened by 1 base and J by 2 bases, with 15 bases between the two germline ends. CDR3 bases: TGTGCCAGCAGCTTAAGAGGAGGGGGCTCTACCTACGAGCAGTACTTC. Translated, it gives CASSLRGGGSTYEQYF.

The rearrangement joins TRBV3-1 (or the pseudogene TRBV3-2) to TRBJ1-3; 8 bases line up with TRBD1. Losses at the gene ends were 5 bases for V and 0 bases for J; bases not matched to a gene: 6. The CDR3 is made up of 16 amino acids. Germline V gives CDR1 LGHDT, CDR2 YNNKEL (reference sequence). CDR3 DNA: TGTGCCAGCAGCTTCCGGACAGGGAACTCTGGAAACACCATATATTTT. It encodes CASSFRTGNSGNTIYF.

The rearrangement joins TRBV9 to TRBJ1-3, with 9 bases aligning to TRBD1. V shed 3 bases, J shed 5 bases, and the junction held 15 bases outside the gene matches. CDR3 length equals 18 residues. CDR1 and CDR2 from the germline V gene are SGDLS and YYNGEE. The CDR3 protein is CASSGYRGPRPPRNTIYF. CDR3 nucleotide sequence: TGTGCCAGCAGCGGGTACAGGGGGCCTCGACCTCCGAGAAACACCATATATTTT.

The CDR3: CASSLGTSGLTDTQYF. In DNA form, the CDR3 reads TGTGCCAGCAGCTTAGGGACTAGCGGCCTCACAGATACGCAGTATTTT. The chain is built from TRBV11-2 and TRBJ2-3; TRBD2 agrees at 10 bases. CDR1 is SGHAT and CDR2 is FQNNGV in the germline V gene. The J segment lost 2 bases and the V segment lost 1 base, leaving 3 bases of the junction unmatched. The CDR3 extends over 16 amino acids.

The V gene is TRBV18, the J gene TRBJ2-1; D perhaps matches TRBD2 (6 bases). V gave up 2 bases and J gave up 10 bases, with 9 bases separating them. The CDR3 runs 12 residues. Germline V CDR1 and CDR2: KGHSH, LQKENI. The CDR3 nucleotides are TGTGCCAGCTCACCAATGGAGGGGGAGCAGTTCTTC. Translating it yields CASSPMEGEQFF.

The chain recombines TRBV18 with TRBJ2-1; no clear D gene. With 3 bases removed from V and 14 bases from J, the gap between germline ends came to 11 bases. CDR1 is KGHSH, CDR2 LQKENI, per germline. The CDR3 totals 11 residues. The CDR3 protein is CASSPGQKEFF. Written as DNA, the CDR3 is TGTGCCAGCTCACCCGGGCAGAAGGAGTTCTTC.

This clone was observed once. The CDR3 region has the DNA TGTGCCAGCAGCTTGGCCAATGGGAGTCCCTACGAGCAGTACTTC. This sequence encodes CASSLANGSPYEQYF. The chain employs TRBV5-6 and TRBJ2-7; D might be TRBD2 (5 bases). Germline values: CDR1 SGHDT, CDR2 YYEEEE. The CDR3 spans 15 residues. V was trimmed by 0 bases and J by 2 bases, leaving 12 bases between them.

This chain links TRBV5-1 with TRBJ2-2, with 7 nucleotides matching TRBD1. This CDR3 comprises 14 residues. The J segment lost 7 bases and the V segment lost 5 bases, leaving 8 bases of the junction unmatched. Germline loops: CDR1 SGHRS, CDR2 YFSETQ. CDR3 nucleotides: TGCGCCAGCAGTACTACAGGGGATAACGGGGAGCTGTTTTTT. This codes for CASSTTGDNGELFF.

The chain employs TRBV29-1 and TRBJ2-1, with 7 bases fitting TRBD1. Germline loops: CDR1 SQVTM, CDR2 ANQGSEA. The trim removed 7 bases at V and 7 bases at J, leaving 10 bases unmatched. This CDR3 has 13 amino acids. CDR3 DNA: TGCAGCGCAGCGACAGGGCCCATGAATGAGCAGTTCTTC. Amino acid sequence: CSAATGPMNEQFF.

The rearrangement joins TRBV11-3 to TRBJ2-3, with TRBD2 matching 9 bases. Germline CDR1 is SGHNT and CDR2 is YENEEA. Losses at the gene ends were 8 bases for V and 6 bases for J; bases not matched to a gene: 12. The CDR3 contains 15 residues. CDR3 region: CASRGRGGRRDTQYF. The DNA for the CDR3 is TGTGCCAGCCGCGGGCGGGGGGGCCGAAGGGATACGCAGTATTTT. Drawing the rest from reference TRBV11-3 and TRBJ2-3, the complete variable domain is EAGVVQSPRYKIIEKKQPVAFWCNPISGHNTLYWYLQNLGQGPELLIRYENEEAVDDSQLPKDRFSAERLKGVDSTLKIQPAELGDSAVYLCASRGRGGRRDTQYFGPGTRLTVL.

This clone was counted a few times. CDR3 sequence (DNA): TGTGCCAGCACCTACAGCCCTTGCATCTACACCTTC. It translates to CASTYSPCIYTF. This chain links TRBV21-1 with TRBJ1-2; whether TRBD1, the table's D call, matches the DNA was not checked. TRBV21-1 is designated a pseudogene. This CDR3 comprises 12 residues.

DNA of the CDR3: TGTGCCATCAGGCAGGGTGGAGGGAACACTGAAGCTTTCTTT. It specifies CAIRQGGGNTEAFF. The chain combines TRBV10-3 with TRBJ1-1, with D possibly being TRBD1 (5 bases). The V gene's germline CDR1 is ENHRY and CDR2 SYGVKD. This CDR3 comprises 14 residues. V lost 6 bases, J lost 1 base, and 12 bases lay in between.

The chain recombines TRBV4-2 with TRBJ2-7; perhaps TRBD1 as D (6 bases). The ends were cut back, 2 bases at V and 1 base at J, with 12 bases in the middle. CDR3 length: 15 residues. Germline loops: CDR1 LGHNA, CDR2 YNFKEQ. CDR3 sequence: CASSQNRESSYEQYF. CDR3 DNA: TGTGCCAGCAGCCAAAACAGGGAATCGTCCTACGAGCAGTACTTC.

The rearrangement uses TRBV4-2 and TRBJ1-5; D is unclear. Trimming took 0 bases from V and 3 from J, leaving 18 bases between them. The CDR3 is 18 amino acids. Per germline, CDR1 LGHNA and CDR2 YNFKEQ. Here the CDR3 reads CASSQDISRANPNQPQHF. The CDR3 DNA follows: TGTGCCAGCAGCCAAGATATTTCTCGGGCTAATCCCAATCAGCCCCAGCATTTT.

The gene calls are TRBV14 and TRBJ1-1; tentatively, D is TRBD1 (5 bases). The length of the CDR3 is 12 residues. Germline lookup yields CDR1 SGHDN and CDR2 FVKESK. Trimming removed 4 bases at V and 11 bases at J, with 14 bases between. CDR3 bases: TGTGCCAGCAGCCTCGGACCGGAGGGGGCTTTCTTT. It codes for CASSLGPEGAFF.

The CDR3 DNA is TGCGCCAGCAGCTTGGCATCAGCGGGGGCTCTCGAGCAGTTCTTC. It yields the protein CASSLASAGALEQFF. The rearrangement joins TRBV5-1 to TRBJ2-1; 8 positions agree with TRBD2. Per germline, CDR1 SGHRS and CDR2 YFSETQ. The trim removed 0 bases at V and 10 bases at J, leaving 9 bases unmatched. The CDR3 runs to 15 residues.